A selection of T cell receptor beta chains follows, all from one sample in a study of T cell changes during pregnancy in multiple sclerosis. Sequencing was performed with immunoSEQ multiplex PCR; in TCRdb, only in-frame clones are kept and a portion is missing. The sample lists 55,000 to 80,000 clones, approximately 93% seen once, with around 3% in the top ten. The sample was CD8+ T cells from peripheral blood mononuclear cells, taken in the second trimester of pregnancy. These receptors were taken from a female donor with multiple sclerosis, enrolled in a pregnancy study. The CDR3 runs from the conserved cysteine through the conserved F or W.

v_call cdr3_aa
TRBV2 CASLEPTYEQYF
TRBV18 CASSPRRTGVFNTEAFF
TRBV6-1 CASSEISYEQYF
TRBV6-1 CASRRIGVYGYTF
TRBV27 CASRLAGGGYYEQYF
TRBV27 CASSLAQGSYNEQFF
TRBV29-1 CSVEGGAISYNEQFF
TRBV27 CASSKSRGLAPGELFF
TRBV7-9 CASSLIGVEETQYF
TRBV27 CASSFQGNYEQYF
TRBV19 CASSPGQGAYGYTF
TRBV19 CASSIGQGVGQPQHF
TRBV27 CASSLSTGSQETQYF
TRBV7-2 CASSAGQGVFSGNTIYF